Listed below are T cell receptor beta chains from one sample, sequenced in a study of T-cell memory formation after mild COVID-19. TCRdb redid the calling of the 5' RACE reads with MiXCR, one entry per CDR3 protein. The data hold 400,000 to 500,000 distinct CDR3 sequences, with around 20% observed a single time. Material for sequencing was PBMCs or a T cell subset sorted from them (not recorded which). All receptors come from an adult woman who had mild COVID-19 (a few samples of this study predate the infection). Cell type and time point are not known. Both conserved end residues are trimmed from each CDR3. A D gene is named only where the DNA matches it firmly. Only part of the rows carry a size: once, few, many, or a class if the clone is expanded.

clone size	V gene	D gene	CDR3 protein
few	TRBV18	TRBD1	ASSTAGTDTEAF
.	TRBV7-7	.	ASSHAAGYEQY
few	TRBV7-8	.	ATLKETQY
.	TRBV7-9	TRBD1	ASSADREWAQH
few	TRBV24-1	.	ATSGPEAGMPNYGYT
.	TRBV20-1	.	SAIGSPGTAGRWNTGELF
few	TRBV18	TRBD2	ASLPTSGNSYEQY
.	TRBV9	TRBD1	ASSVDSAGGRTEAF
.	TRBV6-5	TRBD1	ASSSRTGVNEQF
few	TRBV7-9	.	ASSLLQGTEAF
.	TRBV12-3/TRBV12-4	.	ASRPPSRDEQY
.	TRBV20-1	TRBD1	SARDRGQGAGYGYT
.	TRBV7-3	TRBD2	ASSPRGGAVFEQF
.	TRBV25-1	.	ASSEGSGRYVDTQY
.	TRBV5-1	TRBD2	ASSRIAGGNNEQF
few	TRBV5-1	.	ASSFVGRRVAEAF
few	TRBV4-2	.	ASSQEVLSYEQY
few	TRBV12-3/TRBV12-4	TRBD1	ASSFPGGNEKLF
few	TRBV4-2	TRBD1	ASSHRRGDRANYGYT
.	TRBV7-2	TRBD2	ASSAQTSGGETQY
few	TRBV6-6	TRBD2	ASSYATSGRWDADTQY
few	TRBV6-6	.	ASSYGGGSMNTEAF
few	TRBV20-1	TRBD1	SAEQGVQETQY
.	TRBV11-2	.	ASSPGRAELF
few	TRBV6-5	.	ASTFGRGYEQY
.	TRBV2	.	ASSEAERRSTDTQY
.	TRBV10-3	.	AISGHDNTEAF
.	TRBV5-1	.	ASSLGQNNGELF
few	TRBV6-2/TRBV6-3	.	ASRVIAQETQY
few	TRBV7-9	TRBD1	ASSLPSGGQANTEAF